The entry below gives a single T cell receptor (beta chain) sequence along with its context. These data originate in a study of blood T cell repertoires in COVID-19. TCRdb's table, derived via immunoSEQ multiplex PCR, lists solely in-frame clones and lacks some. The sample includes about 140,000 clones, about four fifths seen only once; the top ten take 1.5% to 2%. The germline V and J ends were trimmed by 3 bases and 1 base, with 10 bases remaining between them. This CDR3 spans 14 amino acids. Germline V gene lookup returns CDR1 DFQATT and CDR2 SNEGSKA (reference sequence). The study recruited exposed participants who had met a COVID-19 case within 2 weeks before entry.

Material for sequencing was PBMCs or T cells enriched from blood (not recorded which). The chain combines TRBV20-1 with TRBJ2-4; D is possibly TRBD2 (5 bases). This receptor was taken from a woman aged 18-35 years who had been exposed to COVID-19. The CDR3 reads CSASESGAKNIQYF. In DNA form, the CDR3 reads TGCAGTGCTAGTGAATCGGGGGCCAAAAACATTCAGTACTTC.